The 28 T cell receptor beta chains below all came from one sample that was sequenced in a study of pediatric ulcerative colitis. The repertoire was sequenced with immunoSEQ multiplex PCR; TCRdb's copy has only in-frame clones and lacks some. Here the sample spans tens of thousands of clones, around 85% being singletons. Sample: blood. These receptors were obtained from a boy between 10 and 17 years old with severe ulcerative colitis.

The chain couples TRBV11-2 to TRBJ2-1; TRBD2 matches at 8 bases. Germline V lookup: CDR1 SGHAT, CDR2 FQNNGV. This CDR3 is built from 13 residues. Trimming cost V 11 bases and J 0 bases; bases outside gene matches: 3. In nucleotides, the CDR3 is TGTGCCGGCGGGACTAGCTCCTACAATGAGCAGTTCTTC. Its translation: CAGGTSSYNEQFF.

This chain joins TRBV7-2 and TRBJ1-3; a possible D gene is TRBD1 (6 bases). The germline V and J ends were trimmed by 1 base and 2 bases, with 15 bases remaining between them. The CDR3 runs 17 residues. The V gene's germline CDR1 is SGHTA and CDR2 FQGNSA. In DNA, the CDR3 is TGTGCCAGCAGCTTAGGGCAGGGGCGGTGGGCTGGAAACACCATATATTTT. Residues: CASSLGQGRWAGNTIYF.

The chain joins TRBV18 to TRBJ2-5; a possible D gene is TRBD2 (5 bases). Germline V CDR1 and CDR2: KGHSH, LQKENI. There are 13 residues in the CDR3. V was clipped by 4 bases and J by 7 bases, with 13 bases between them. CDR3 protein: CASSRDNGGTQYF. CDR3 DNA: TGTGCCAGCTCACGAGACAACGGAGGGACCCAGTACTTC.

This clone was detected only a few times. The CDR3 reads CASKDRNTEAFF. The DNA for the CDR3 is TGTGCCAGCAAGGACAGGAACACTGAAGCTTTCTTT. V and J are TRBV2 and TRBJ1-1, with D possibly matching TRBD1 (6 bases). CDR3 length: 12 amino acids. Trimming removed 7 bases from V and 1 base from J, with 7 bases in between. Per germline, CDR1 SNHLY and CDR2 FYNNEI.

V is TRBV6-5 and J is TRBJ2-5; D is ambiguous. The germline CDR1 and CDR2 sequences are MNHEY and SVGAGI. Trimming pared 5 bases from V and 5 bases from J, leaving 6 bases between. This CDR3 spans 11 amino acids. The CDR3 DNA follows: TGTGCCAGCAGTCAAGGGGAGACCCAGTACTTC. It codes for CASSQGETQYF.

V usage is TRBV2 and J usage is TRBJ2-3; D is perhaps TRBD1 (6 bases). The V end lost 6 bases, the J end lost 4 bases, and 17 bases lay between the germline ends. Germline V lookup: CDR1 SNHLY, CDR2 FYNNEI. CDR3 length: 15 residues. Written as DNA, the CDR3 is TGTGCCAGCAGCCTACAGGGATTTAACGCAGATACGCAGTATTTT. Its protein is CASSLQGFNADTQYF.

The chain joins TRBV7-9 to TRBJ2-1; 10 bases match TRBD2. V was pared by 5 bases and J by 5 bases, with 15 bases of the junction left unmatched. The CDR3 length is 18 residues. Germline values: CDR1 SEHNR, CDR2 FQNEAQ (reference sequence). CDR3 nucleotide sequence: TGTGCCAGCAGCATAGACACCAAGCGGGAGGGCCTAAACAATGAGCAGTTCTTC. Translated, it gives CASSIDTKREGLNNEQFF.

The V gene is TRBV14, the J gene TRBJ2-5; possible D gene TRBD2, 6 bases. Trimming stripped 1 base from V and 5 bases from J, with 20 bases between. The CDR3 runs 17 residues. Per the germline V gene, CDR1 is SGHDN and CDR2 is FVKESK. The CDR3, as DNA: TGTGCCAGCAGCCAAGGGGCTAGCGAGCGTCCGTTCGAGACCCAGTACTTC. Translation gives CASSQGASERPFETQYF.

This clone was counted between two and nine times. The DNA for the CDR3 is TGTGCCAGCAGTCGGCTAGCGGGAAGAGGGGAGCTGTTTTTT. It translates to CASSRLAGRGELFF. V and J are TRBV25-1 and TRBJ2-2; 9 bases agree with TRBD2. Germline lookup yields CDR1 MGHDK and CDR2 SYGVNS. Germline trimming cut 5 bases from V and 8 bases from J; bases unmatched to any gene: 6. The CDR3 consists of 14 residues.

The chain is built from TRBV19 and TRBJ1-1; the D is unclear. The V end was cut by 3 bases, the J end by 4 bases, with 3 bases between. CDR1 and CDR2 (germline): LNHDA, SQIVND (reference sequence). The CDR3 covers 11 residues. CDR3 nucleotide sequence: TGTGCCAGTAGTATCGGCACTGAAGCTTTCTTT. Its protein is CASSIGTEAFF.

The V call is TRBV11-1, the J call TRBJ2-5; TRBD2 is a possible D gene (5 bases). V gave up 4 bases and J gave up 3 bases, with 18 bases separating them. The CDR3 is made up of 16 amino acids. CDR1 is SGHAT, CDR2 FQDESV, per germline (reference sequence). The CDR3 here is CASSSQGRVEKETQYF. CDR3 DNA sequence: TGTGCCAGCAGCTCTCAAGGGCGGGTAGAAAAAGAGACCCAGTACTTC.

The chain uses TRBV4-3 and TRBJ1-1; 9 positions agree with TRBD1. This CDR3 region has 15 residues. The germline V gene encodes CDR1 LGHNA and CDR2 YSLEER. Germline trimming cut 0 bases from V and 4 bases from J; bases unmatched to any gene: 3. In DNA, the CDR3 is TGCGCCAGCAGCCAAGACGGGACAGGGATCACTGAAGCTTTCTTT. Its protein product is CASSQDGTGITEAFF.

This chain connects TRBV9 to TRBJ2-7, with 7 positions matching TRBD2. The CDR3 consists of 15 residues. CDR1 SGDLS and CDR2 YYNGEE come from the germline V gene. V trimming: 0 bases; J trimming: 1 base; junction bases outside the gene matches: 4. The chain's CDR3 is CASSVGAGVSYEQYF. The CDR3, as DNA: TGTGCCAGCAGCGTAGGGGCGGGAGTTTCCTACGAGCAGTACTTC.

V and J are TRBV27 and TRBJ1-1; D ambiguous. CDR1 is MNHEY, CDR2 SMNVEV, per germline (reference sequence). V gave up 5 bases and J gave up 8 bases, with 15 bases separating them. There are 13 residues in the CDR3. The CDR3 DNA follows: TGTGCCAGCAGTCTGCGCGTTCGTGGGGAAGCTTTCTTT. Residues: CASSLRVRGEAFF.

The CDR3 is CASSPRAQSGRALETQYF. The CDR3 coding sequence is TGTGCCAGCAGCCCCAGAGCGCAGTCCGGGAGGGCCTTAGAGACCCAGTACTTC. The chain couples TRBV7-9 to TRBJ2-5, with 8 bases that match TRBD2. The V and J ends lost 5 bases and 4 bases, in that order; junction bases with no gene match: 18. The germline gives CDR1 SEHNR, CDR2 FQNEAQ (reference sequence). The CDR3 contains 18 residues.

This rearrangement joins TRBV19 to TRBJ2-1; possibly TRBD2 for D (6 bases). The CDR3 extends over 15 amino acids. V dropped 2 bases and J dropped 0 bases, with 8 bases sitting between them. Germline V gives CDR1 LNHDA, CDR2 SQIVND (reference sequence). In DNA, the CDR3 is TGTGCCAGTAGTATACGGGACTCCTCCTACAATGAGCAGTTCTTC. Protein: CASSIRDSSYNEQFF.

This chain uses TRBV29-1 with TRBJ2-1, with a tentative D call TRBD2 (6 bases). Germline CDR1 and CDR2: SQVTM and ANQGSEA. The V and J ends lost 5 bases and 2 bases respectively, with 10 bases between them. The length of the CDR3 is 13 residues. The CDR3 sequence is CSVRAGPYNEQFF. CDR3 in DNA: TGCAGCGTTAGAGCGGGTCCCTACAATGAGCAGTTCTTC.

The CDR3 nucleotides are TGTGCCAGTACCCCAGAGGACAGGGGGAATAATGAAGCTTTCTTT. Translation gives CASTPEDRGNNEAFF. The V call is TRBV19, the J call TRBJ1-1; 10 bases fit TRBD1. Per germline, CDR1 LNHDA and CDR2 SQIVND (reference sequence). The junction had 12 bases not matched to a gene; V was cut back by 7 bases and J by 7 bases. The CDR3 extends over 15 amino acids.

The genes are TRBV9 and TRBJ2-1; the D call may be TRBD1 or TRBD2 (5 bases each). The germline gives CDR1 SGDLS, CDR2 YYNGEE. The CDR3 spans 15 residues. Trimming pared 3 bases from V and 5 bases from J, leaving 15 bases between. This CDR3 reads CASSGMGPPHNEQFF. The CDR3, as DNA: TGTGCCAGCAGCGGAATGGGACCCCCCCACAATGAGCAGTTCTTC.

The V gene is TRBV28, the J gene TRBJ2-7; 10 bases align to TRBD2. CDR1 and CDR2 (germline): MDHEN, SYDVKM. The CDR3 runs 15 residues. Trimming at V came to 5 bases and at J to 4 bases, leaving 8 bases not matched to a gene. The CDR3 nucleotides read TGTGCCAGCAGTCAAGCGGGAGGGCCCAATTACGAGCAGTACTTC. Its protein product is CASSQAGGPNYEQYF.

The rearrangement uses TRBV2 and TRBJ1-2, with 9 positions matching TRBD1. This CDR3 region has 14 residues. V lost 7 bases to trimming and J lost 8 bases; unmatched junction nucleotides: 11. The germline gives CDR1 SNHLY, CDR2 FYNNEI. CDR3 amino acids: CASNTATGGLGYTF. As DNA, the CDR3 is TGTGCCAGCAACACGGCAACAGGGGGCCTGGGCTACACCTTC.

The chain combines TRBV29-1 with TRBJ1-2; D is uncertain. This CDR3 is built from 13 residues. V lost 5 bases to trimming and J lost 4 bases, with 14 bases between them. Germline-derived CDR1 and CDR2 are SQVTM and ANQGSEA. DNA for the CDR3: TGCAGCGTTCGTGCCACGGCGGGCTATGGCTACACCTTC. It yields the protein CSVRATAGYGYTF. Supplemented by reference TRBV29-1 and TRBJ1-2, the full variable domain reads SAVISQKPSRDICQRGTSLTIQCQVDSQVTMMFWYRQQPGQSLTLIATANQGSEATYESGFVIDKFPISRPNLTFSTLTVSNMSPEDSSIYLCSVRATAGYGYTFGSGTRLTVV.

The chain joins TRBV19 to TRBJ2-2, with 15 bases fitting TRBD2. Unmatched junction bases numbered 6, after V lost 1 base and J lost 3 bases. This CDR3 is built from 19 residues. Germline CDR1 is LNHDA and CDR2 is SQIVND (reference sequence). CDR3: CASSIVGLAGGPHTGELFF. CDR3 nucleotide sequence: TGTGCCAGTAGTATAGTCGGACTAGCGGGAGGGCCCCACACCGGGGAGCTGTTTTTT.

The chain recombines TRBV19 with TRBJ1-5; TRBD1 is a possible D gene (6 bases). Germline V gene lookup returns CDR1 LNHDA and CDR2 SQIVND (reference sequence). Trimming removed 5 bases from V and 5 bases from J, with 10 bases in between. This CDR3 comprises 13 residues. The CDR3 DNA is TGTGCCAGTAGTCAGGGGTACTATCAGCCCCAGCATTTT. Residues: CASSQGYYQPQHF.

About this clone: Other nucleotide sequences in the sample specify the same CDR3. The CDR3, as DNA: TGTGCCTGGGGGAGCGGGAGGGCCTACAATGAGCAGTTCTTC. Its protein product is CAWGSGRAYNEQFF. J is TRBJ2-1 and V is TRBV30, with 10 nucleotides matching TRBD2. The CDR3 length is 14 residues. With 5 bases clipped from V and 2 bases from J, the junction kept 3 bases outside the gene matches. Germline CDR1 and CDR2: GTSNPN and SVGIG (reference sequence).

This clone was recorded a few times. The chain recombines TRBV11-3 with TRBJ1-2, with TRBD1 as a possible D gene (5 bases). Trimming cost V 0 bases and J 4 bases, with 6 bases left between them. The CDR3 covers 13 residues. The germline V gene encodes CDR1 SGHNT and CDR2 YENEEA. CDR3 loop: CASSLDRAYGYTF. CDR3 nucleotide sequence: TGTGCCAGCAGCTTAGACAGGGCCTATGGCTACACCTTC.

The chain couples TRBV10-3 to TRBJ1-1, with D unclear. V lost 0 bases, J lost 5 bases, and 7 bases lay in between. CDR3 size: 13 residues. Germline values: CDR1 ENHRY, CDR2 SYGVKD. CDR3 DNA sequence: TGTGCCATCAGTGAGTCGTCACCGACTGAAGCTTTCTTT. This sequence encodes CAISESSPTEAFF.

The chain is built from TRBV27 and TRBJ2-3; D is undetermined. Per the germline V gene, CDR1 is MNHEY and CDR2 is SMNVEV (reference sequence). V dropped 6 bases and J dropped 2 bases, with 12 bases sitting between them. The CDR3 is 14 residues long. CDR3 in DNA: TGTGCCAGCAGGCGTATGACGGCCACAGATACGCAGTATTTT. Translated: CASRRMTATDTQYF.